This T cell receptor (beta chain) was obtained from a study of shared T cell receptors in the human thymus (dated by TCRdb to about 2021). General notes on the study: The study examined how self-reactive, shared T-cell receptor alpha chains are generated in the human thymus.

About this clone: It has no known antigen specificity. No qualities accompany the bases; no much larger clone lies one base away.

The library was prepared using the immunoSEQ multiplex PCR assay. The table comes from immuneACCESS by way of TCRdb, which keeps in-frame sequences with V and J called. Part of the clones is missing from these tables; in studies checked, under half for an unresolved V gene and the rest for unknown reasons. Here the sample has approximately 580,000 clones; around 78% occur a single time. Of the sample, more than 0.01% falls within the top ten clones. The CDR3 measures 14 amino acids from cysteine to phenylalanine. Only the CDR3 DNA stays, 42 bases, in frame from base 1. Trimming removed 5 bases from V and 7 bases from J; the gene matches leave 7 bases unexplained. Reading the germline V gene gives CDR1 SNHLY and CDR2 FYNNEI. These data also formed part of another study, on human thymus T cells. The second study also describes: Donors were immunologically healthy infants undergoing open corrective cardiac surgery for congenital heart defects in Finland. Thymus tissue was obtained as surgical resects removed during corrective cardiac surgery. Usage of V and J gene segments appeared to be biased in both the thymic and the peripheral blood repertoires. The related research reported highly overlapping thymic TCR repertoires among unrelated individuals. The study characterized TCR alpha and beta repertoires from seven to nine infant thymus samples and a few related peripheral blood samples. The infant donors were about 7 to 244 days old, and the cohort included a handful of males and a couple of females. Thymocytes were released mechanically from tissue and stored at -70 °C as pellets of roughly 9-31 million cells. A QIAsymphony instrument was used to extract genomic DNA from the frozen cell pellets. TCRB and TCRAD loci were amplified from a standardized quantity of quality-controlled genomic DNA using the immunoSEQ multiplex PCR assay. The amplicons covered the V(D)J region and were long enough to include the CDR3 and to identify the V and J genes. The amplicons were sequenced on an Illumina platform via the commercial immunoSEQ service. Corrections for primer bias and sequencing errors followed previously described methods, while TCRAD and TCRB definitions were based on the IMGT database. Repertoires were analysed with immunoSEQ Analyzer 3.0 and VDJTools, covering basic statistics, V/J segment usage, diversity estimates, rarefaction and pairwise overlap. Chao1, ChaoE, Efron-Thisted, Shannon and inverse Simpson indices were used to estimate diversity, which was also estimated on datasets down-sampled to the smallest sample. Repertoire overlap was determined by strict matching of CDR3 nucleotide sequence, V gene and J gene, and Jaccard-based multidimensional scaling clustering was applied. Thymus samples yielded on average roughly 810,000 unique TCRB clonotypes, compared with around 91,000 from blood samples.

This sequence was found in a boy in the first two years of life with a congenital heart defect. Donor details come from another sample of the same person, matched by shared clones. Sequenced material: thymocytes. The chain employs TRBV2 and TRBJ1-4; the junction holds 7 bases that match TRBD1. The encoded CDR3 is CASSRNRGVEKLFF. The nucleotide sequence reads as follows: TGTGCCAGCAGTCGCAACAGGGGAGTTGAAAAACTGTTTTTT.